These 4 T cell receptor beta chains share one sample of origin, sequenced in a study of chemoradiotherapy in HPV16-positive cancers. TCRdb keeps only in-frame clones here, not all; method: immunoSEQ multiplex PCR. Among approximately 12,000 clones listed, around 87% were seen once. This material consisted of blood, taken from a patient who underwent chemoradiotherapy. The receptor source for this set is a human donor with HPV-associated anogenital cancer.

This clone has just one count. V and J are TRBV2 and TRBJ1-4, with 8 bases lining up with TRBD1. The trim removed 6 bases at V and 6 bases at J, leaving 6 bases unmatched. The CDR3 has 14 residues. Per germline, CDR1 SNHLY and CDR2 FYNNEI. The CDR3 DNA reads as TGTGCCAGCAGCCGCAGGGGGCCGGATGAAAAACTGTTTTTT. Residues: CASSRRGPDEKLFF. Using reference TRBV2 and TRBJ1-4 for the parts outside the CDR3, the full variable domain is EPEVTQTPSHQVTQMGQEVILRCVPISNHLYFYWYRQILGQKVEFLVSFYNNEISEKSEIFDDQFSVERPDGSNFTLKIRSTKLEDSAMYFCASSRRGPDEKLFFGSGTQLSVL.

This chain uses TRBV5-4 with TRBJ1-1; D is unclear. CDR3 size: 15 residues. Trimming pared 0 bases from V and 6 bases from J, leaving 15 bases between. Germline lookup yields CDR1 SGHNT and CDR2 YYREEE (reference sequence). CDR3 DNA sequence: TGTGCCAGCAGCTTGGAACTCGGGGTGGTCTCTGAAGCTTTCTTT. Translated: CASSLELGVVSEAFF.

This chain joins TRBV6-5 and TRBJ2-3; D uncertain. Trimming pared 2 bases from V and 4 bases from J, leaving 13 bases between. The CDR3 consists of 15 residues. From germline, CDR1 is MNHEY and CDR2 SVGAGI. CDR3 nucleotides: TGTGCCAGCAGTTACCAAGTTTTGGTAGCAGATACGCAGTATTTT. Its translation: CASSYQVLVADTQYF.

The genes are TRBV27 and TRBJ1-6; the match to TRBD1 covers 11 bases. V trimming: 6 bases; J trimming: 7 bases; junction bases outside the gene matches: 5. Germline V gives CDR1 MNHEY, CDR2 SMNVEV (reference sequence). This CDR3 contains 15 residues. The CDR3 bases are TGTGCCAGCAGCAGAGGACAGGGGGCGAATTCACCCCTCCACTTT. Its translation: CASSRGQGANSPLHF.